Below, 30 T cell receptor beta chains from the same sample are listed, as sequenced in a study of blood T cell repertoires in COVID-19. Measured with immunoSEQ multiplex PCR; TCRdb has only the in-frame clones, and not every one. The data show 110,000 or so clones, about 90% seen once. Sequencing was carried out using peripheral blood. The source is a woman aged 45-59 years with acute or convalescent COVID-19.

The CDR3 region is CASSLGTFYEQYF. The CDR3 DNA is TGTGCCAGCAGTTTAGGGACTTTCTACGAGCAGTACTTC. V gene TRBV27 combines with J gene TRBJ2-7; D possibly corresponds to TRBD2 (6 bases). Germline values: CDR1 MNHEY, CDR2 SMNVEV (reference sequence). CDR3 length: 13 amino acids. The V gene lost 2 bases and the J gene lost 3 bases, with 8 bases spanning the gap.

CDR3 in DNA: TGTGCCATCATGAGGCAGGGTAGTCCTGAAGCTTTCTTT. This encodes CAIMRQGSPEAFF. The gene calls are TRBV10-3 and TRBJ1-1, with D possibly being TRBD1 (5 bases). Germline V gene data show CDR1 as ENHRY and CDR2 as SYGVKD. This CDR3 comprises 13 residues. V lost 7 bases, J lost 6 bases, and 15 bases lay in between.

With regard to this clone: A read error may account for a junction end that differs from germline. The chain joins TRBV30 to TRBJ2-1; TRBD2 is a possible D gene (6 bases). The CDR3 length is 13 residues. Germline V lookup: CDR1 GTSNPN, CDR2 SVGIG (reference sequence). The DNA of the CDR3 is TGTGCCGGGAGGCGGGAACTCTCCAATGAGCAGTTCTTC. Residues: CAGRRELSNEQFF.

The table lists this clone with a count of one. The CDR3 nucleotides are TGTGCCAGCAGGGACACAGGGGGAACAAGTAATGAAAAACTGTTTTTT. It translates to CASRDTGGTSNEKLFF. The chain employs TRBV13 and TRBJ1-4; 8 positions agree with TRBD1. CDR3 length: 16 residues. Germline loops: CDR1 PRHDT, CDR2 FYEKMQ (reference sequence). The V gene end was trimmed by 6 bases and the J gene end by 4 bases; junction bases not matched to a gene: 10.

The rearrangement links TRBV18 to TRBJ2-7; 9 bases align to TRBD2. Germline V gives CDR1 KGHSH, CDR2 LQKENI. There are 16 residues in the CDR3. With V trimmed by 3 bases and J by 2 bases, 8 bases remained unmatched. The CDR3 loop is CASSPVSSGAAYEQYF. For the CDR3, the DNA is TGTGCCAGCTCACCTGTCTCTAGCGGGGCGGCCTACGAGCAGTACTTC.

The chain couples TRBV3-1 (or the pseudogene TRBV3-2) to TRBJ2-5; D gene unclear. CDR1 LGHDT and CDR2 YNNKEL come from the germline V gene (reference sequence). CDR3 size: 12 residues. V was pared by 2 bases and J by 7 bases, with 8 bases between. For the CDR3, the DNA is TGTGCCAGCAGCCAACTGAGAGGGACCCAGTACTTC. Its protein is CASSQLRGTQYF.

The CDR3 here is CASSLTVSGANVLTF. As DNA, the CDR3 is TGCGCCAGCAGCCTTACAGTCTCTGGGGCCAACGTCCTGACTTTC. The chain employs TRBV5-1 and TRBJ2-6; D ambiguous. Trimming took off 4 bases at V and 0 bases at J, with 8 bases between the two ends. Germline CDR1 SGHRS, CDR2 YFSETQ. The CDR3 covers 15 residues.

V gene TRBV27 combines with J gene TRBJ1-2, with TRBD1 matching over 10 bases. V was clipped by 6 bases and J by 3 bases; unmatched bases: 7. CDR3 size: 15 residues. Germline V gene sequence: CDR1 MNHEY, CDR2 SMNVEV (reference sequence). CDR3 protein: CASSKGQGSHYGYTF. CDR3 DNA sequence: TGTGCCAGCAGCAAGGGACAGGGGTCCCACTATGGCTACACCTTC.

The chain carries TRBV3-1 (or the pseudogene TRBV3-2) and TRBJ2-7; possible D gene TRBD1, 6 bases. Germline lookup yields CDR1 LGHDT and CDR2 YNNKEL (reference sequence). The CDR3 is made up of 11 amino acids. Deletions cut 2 bases from V and 11 bases from J, with 10 bases between. The CDR3 loop is CASSQQGLKYF. DNA for the CDR3: TGTGCCAGCAGCCAACAGGGGCTTAAGTACTTC.

V is TRBV9 and J is TRBJ2-2; 9 bases fit TRBD1. CDR1 and CDR2 from the germline V gene are SGDLS and YYNGEE. V lost 0 bases and J lost 5; bases outside the gene matches: 5. This CDR3 has 16 residues. CDR3 bases: TGTGCCAGCAGCGTAGCCACAGGGGGCGCGACCGGGGAGCTGTTTTTT. This gives the protein CASSVATGGATGELFF.

The chain recombines TRBV6-2 or TRBV6-3 with TRBJ2-7; the D gene is possibly TRBD1 (6 bases). This CDR3 has 12 amino acids. V lost 4 bases, J lost 4 bases, and 8 bases lay in between. Germline lookup yields CDR1 MNHEY and CDR2 SVGEGT. CDR3 in amino acids: CASSSQGYEQYF. The CDR3 DNA follows: TGTGCCAGCAGTTCACAGGGATACGAGCAGTACTTC.

V and J are TRBV21-1 and TRBJ1-2; the table's D call, TRBD1, was not checked against the DNA. TRBV21-1 is annotated as a pseudogene. The CDR3 is 17 residues long. This chain's CDR3 is CASSSPYLWTGILNYTF. The CDR3 DNA reads TGTGCCAGCAGCTCCCCCTACCTATGGACAGGGATATTAAATTACACCTTC.

CDR3 in amino acids: CASSLRAGTQYF. In DNA, the CDR3 is TGTGCCAGCAGCTTGAGGGCGGGGACCCAGTACTTC. The chain joins TRBV5-4 to TRBJ2-5; tentative D call: TRBD2 (5 bases). The CDR3 is made up of 12 amino acids. The V gene's germline CDR1 is SGHNT and CDR2 YYREEE (reference sequence). V was clipped by 1 base and J by 7 bases, with 8 bases between them.

The chain employs TRBV27 and TRBJ2-1, with 7 bases identical to TRBD1. Germline CDR1 reads MNHEY; CDR2 reads SMNVEV (reference sequence). The V and J ends lost 4 bases and 8 bases, in that order; junction bases with no gene match: 11. The CDR3 has 15 residues. CDR3 in amino acids: CASSSRQGAVYEQFF. CDR3 DNA: TGTGCCAGCAGTTCGAGACAGGGAGCTGTATATGAGCAGTTCTTC.

The chain employs TRBV10-1 and TRBJ2-5, with D possibly TRBD2 on 6 matching bases. This CDR3 has 13 residues. Trimming cost V 4 bases and J 5 bases, with 11 bases left between them. In germline, CDR1 is WNHNN, CDR2 SYGVQD (reference sequence). The DNA for the CDR3 is TGCGCCAGCAGTGTGACGGGAGAGGAGACCCAGTACTTC. Its protein is CASSVTGEETQYF.

This chain uses TRBV10-3 with TRBJ2-3; TRBD1 matches 11 bases. The CDR3 totals 14 residues. V dropped 6 bases and J dropped 3; count of bases not matched to a gene: 2. Germline CDR1 reads ENHRY; CDR2 reads SYGVKD. The CDR3, as DNA: TGTGCCATCAGGGGACAGGGGGGTACAGATACGCAGTATTTT. It translates to CAIRGQGGTDTQYF.

The chain joins TRBV7-2 to TRBJ2-7; 9 nucleotides agree with TRBD2. Per the germline V gene, CDR1 is SGHTA and CDR2 is FQGNSA. The CDR3 loop spans 15 amino acids. The ends lost 6 bases at V and 6 bases at J; junction bases unmatched: 12. DNA of the CDR3: TGTGCCAGCAGGCCCTTCTCTAGCGGGGACGGCGAGCAGTACTTC. As protein: CASRPFSSGDGEQYF.

In this sample, this clone turned up once. The V gene is TRBV3-1 (or the pseudogene TRBV3-2), the J gene TRBJ1-1, with D perhaps TRBD1 (6 bases). Germline V gene lookup returns CDR1 LGHDT and CDR2 YNNKEL (reference sequence). This CDR3 is 16 amino acids long. V lost 0 bases and J 7 bases, leaving 18 bases between the germline ends. The CDR3 DNA is TGTGCCAGCAGCCAAGATGACGGGACAAGACTATATGAAGCTTTCTTT. Translated: CASSQDDGTRLYEAFF.

The chain uses TRBV28 and TRBJ2-7; 8 nucleotides align to TRBD1. Germline lookup yields CDR1 MDHEN and CDR2 SYDVKM. J lost 3 bases, V lost 6 bases, and 19 bases had no gene match. The CDR3 is 18 amino acids. The DNA of the CDR3 is TGTGCCAGCAGCCTTATCTTAAGACAGGGGAACCCTTTCTACGAGCAGTACTTC. Amino acid sequence: CASSLILRQGNPFYEQYF.

This sequence joins TRBV6-2 or TRBV6-3 and TRBJ2-7, with 10 bases matching TRBD2. Germline-derived CDR1 and CDR2 are MNHEY and SVGEGT. The V segment lost 3 bases and the J segment 5 bases; nucleotides outside the gene matches: 10. The CDR3 length is 16 residues. The CDR3 protein is CASSYSIAGGGDEQYF. For the CDR3, the DNA is TGTGCCAGCAGTTATTCAATAGCGGGAGGTGGCGACGAGCAGTACTTC.

This chain uses TRBV5-4 with TRBJ2-1; 10 positions match TRBD1. Per germline, CDR1 SGHNT and CDR2 YYREEE (reference sequence). The V gene end was trimmed by 4 bases and the J gene end by 6 bases; junction bases not matched to a gene: 7. The CDR3 loop spans 15 amino acids. In DNA, the CDR3 is TGTGCCAGCAGCCTCCGGGACAGGGGCACCAATGAGCAGTTCTTC. Its translation: CASSLRDRGTNEQFF.

The genes are TRBV6-5 and TRBJ2-2; possibly TRBD1 for D (5 bases). Germline V CDR1 and CDR2: MNHEY, SVGAGI. This CDR3 comprises 15 residues. The V end was cut by 6 bases, the J end by 1 base, with 12 bases between. This CDR3 reads CASSPGHKNTGELFF. The CDR3 nucleotides are TGTGCCAGCAGCCCCGGACATAAGAACACCGGGGAGCTGTTTTTT.

The chain has TRBV25-1 and TRBJ2-3; D unresolved. Trimming took 5 bases from V and 4 from J, leaving 10 bases between them. CDR1 is MGHDK, CDR2 SYGVNS, per germline. This CDR3 has 13 amino acids. The CDR3 nucleotides are TGTGCCAGCAGTCCAGAACGGGCAGATACGCAGTATTTT. It specifies CASSPERADTQYF.

The rearrangement joins TRBV28 to TRBJ1-2; 10 bases map to TRBD1. Trimming removed 5 bases from V and 0 bases from J; junction bases left unmatched: 9. In germline, CDR1 is MDHEN, CDR2 SYDVKM. The CDR3 length is 17 residues. CDR3 protein: CASSLASGTGANYGYTF. The CDR3 DNA reads as TGTGCCAGCAGTCTCGCCTCTGGGACAGGGGCTAACTATGGCTACACCTTC.

This rearrangement joins TRBV19 to TRBJ2-2, with 9 positions matching TRBD1. The CDR3 loop spans 15 amino acids. The germline CDR1 and CDR2 sequences are LNHDA and SQIVND (reference sequence). V was pared by 5 bases and J by 6 bases, with 7 bases of the junction left unmatched. CDR3 region: CASSLGQGRAGELFF. The CDR3 DNA reads as TGTGCCAGTAGTTTAGGACAGGGGAGGGCCGGGGAGCTGTTTTTT.

The rearrangement uses TRBV12-3 or TRBV12-4 and TRBJ2-5; tentatively, D is TRBD2 (5 bases). This CDR3 has 13 amino acids. With 5 bases removed from V and 7 bases from J, the gap between germline ends came to 14 bases. CDR3 sequence (DNA): TGTGCCAGCAGTCCGGGGTCCGAGGGGACCCAGTACTTC. It codes for CASSPGSEGTQYF.

This clone was found a few times. The chain couples TRBV12-3 or TRBV12-4 to TRBJ2-7; unclear D gene. Trimming removed 5 bases from V and 6 bases from J, with 14 bases in between. The CDR3 is made up of 13 amino acids. This CDR3 is CASSPALNSEQYF. Here the CDR3 DNA reads TGTGCCAGCAGTCCCGCCCTCAATAGCGAGCAGTACTTC.

V gene TRBV10-2 combines with J gene TRBJ2-1; 12 positions match TRBD2. CDR1 is WSHSY and CDR2 is SAAADI in the germline V gene. V trimming: 6 bases; J trimming: 7 bases; junction bases outside the gene matches: 7. The length of the CDR3 is 15 residues. In DNA, the CDR3 is TGCGCCAGCAGACTAGCGGGAGGTAGAGCGAATGAGCAGTTCTTC. Translating it yields CASRLAGGRANEQFF.

The V and J genes are TRBV7-2 and TRBJ1-2; tentative D call: TRBD1 (5 bases). CDR1 and CDR2 from the germline V gene are SGHTA and FQGNSA. This CDR3 spans 15 amino acids. V lost 4 bases to trimming and J lost 0 bases, with 12 bases between them. This chain's CDR3 is CASSSLTAANYGYTF. The CDR3 DNA reads TGTGCCAGCAGCTCACTGACAGCCGCTAACTATGGCTACACCTTC. Full variable domain (missing parts from reference TRBV7-2 and TRBJ1-2): GAGVSQSPSNKVTEKGKDVELRCDPISGHTALYWYRQSLGQGLEFLIYFQGNSAPDKSGLPSDRFSAERTGGSVSTLTIQRTQQEDSAVYLCASSSLTAANYGYTFGSGTRLTVV.

The chain recombines TRBV25-1 with TRBJ2-1, with D perhaps matching TRBD1 (6 bases). The CDR3 has 14 residues. V gave up 3 bases and J gave up 2 bases, with 8 bases separating them. The V gene's germline CDR1 is MGHDK and CDR2 SYGVNS. CDR3 coding DNA: TGTGCCAGCAGTGACACAGGGCCCTACAATGAGCAGTTCTTC. Translating gives CASSDTGPYNEQFF.